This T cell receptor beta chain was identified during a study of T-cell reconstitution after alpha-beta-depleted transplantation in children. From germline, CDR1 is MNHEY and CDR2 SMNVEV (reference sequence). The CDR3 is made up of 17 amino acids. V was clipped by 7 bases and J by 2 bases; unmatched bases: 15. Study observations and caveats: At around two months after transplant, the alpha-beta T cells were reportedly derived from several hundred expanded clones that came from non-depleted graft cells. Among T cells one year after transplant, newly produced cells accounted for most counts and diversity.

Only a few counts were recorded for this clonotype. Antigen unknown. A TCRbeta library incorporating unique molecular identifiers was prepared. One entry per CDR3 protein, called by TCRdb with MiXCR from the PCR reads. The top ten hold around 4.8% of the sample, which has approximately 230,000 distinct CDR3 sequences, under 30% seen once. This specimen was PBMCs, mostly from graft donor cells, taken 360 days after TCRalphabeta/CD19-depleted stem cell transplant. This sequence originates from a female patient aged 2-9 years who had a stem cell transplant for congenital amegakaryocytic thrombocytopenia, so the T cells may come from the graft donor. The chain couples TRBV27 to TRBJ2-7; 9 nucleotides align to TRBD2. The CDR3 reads CASTSLALAGEPYEQYF. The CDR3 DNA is TGTGCCAGCACAAGCCTCGCCTTAGCGGGAGAACCCTACGAGCAGTACTTC.